This record covers a single T cell receptor beta chain. The antigen remains unidentified. Trimming pared 0 bases from V and 3 bases from J, leaving 9 bases between. The CDR3 runs to 14 residues. Germline CDR1 and CDR2: SGHNT and YYREEE (reference sequence). The data were obtained in a study of memory CD4+ T cells and cytomegalovirus serostatus. General study results and limits: About two fifths of the roughly 150 known CMV-associated TCRbeta sequences appeared in CD4+ memory.

The data were produced by immunoSEQ multiplex PCR, yet TCRdb's version contains in-frame clones alone and is incomplete. The data show 61,000 or so clones, 80% seen once. Single viable CD3+CD4+CD8-CD45RO+ cells were sorted as the memory CD4+ T cells. After thawing, CD4+ T cells were positively selected. The chain is built from TRBV5-4 and TRBJ1-2; TRBD1 might be the D (6 bases). The receptor's source is an adult in good health and CMV-seronegative. Some clones in this sample may be carry-over from other donors' samples. Sequenced sample: memory CD4+ T cells from blood. The CDR3 DNA reads TGTGCCAGCAGCTTGGCAGGGGCCCACTATGGCTACACCTTC. Protein: CASSLAGAHYGYTF.